The sequence of this T cell receptor (beta chain) was determined in a study of CD4+ T cells in melanoma. General study results and limits: CD8+ T cell, macrophage and B cell function reportedly correlated with neoantigen-specific CD4+ T cells. Reportedly, melanoma neoantigen-specific CD4+ T cells showed varied differentiation states.

The germline V gene has CDR1 SEHNR and CDR2 FQNEAQ (reference sequence). CDR3 size: 18 residues. The V and J ends lost 2 bases and 9 bases, in that order; junction bases with no gene match: 15. This clone was observed a single time. Its antigen is currently unknown. Assay used: immunoSEQ multiplex PCR; TCRdb lists only in-frame clones, some missing. The sample has 10,000 to 12,000 clones, less than 70% seen once. The TCR originated in a human donor with melanoma. Source material: cells from a culture (not recorded whether cultured in vitro). The chain is built from TRBV7-9 and TRBJ2-1, with 11 positions matching TRBD2. The CDR3 DNA follows: TGTGCCAGCAGCTTACCCCCCCGACTAGCGGGGTCCCGGGGTGAGCAGTTCTTC. It yields the protein CASSLPPRLAGSRGEQFF.